A single T cell receptor beta chain is shown here with its context. Its antigen remains unidentified. This sample stems from a study of shared clonotypes between healthy human individuals. Study-wide findings and caveats: Clonotypes shared by all four sorted-subset donors had higher generation probabilities than non-shared clonotypes.

Each sorted subset replicate got 200 ng genomic DNA, 25,000 to 30,000 genomes. TCRdb keeps only in-frame clones here, not all; method: immunoSEQ multiplex PCR. This table has over a million clones, roughly 96% appearing once. Trimming took off 3 bases at V and 6 bases at J, with 11 bases between the two ends. CDR1 is SNHLY, CDR2 FYNNEI, per germline. The CDR3 is made up of 13 amino acids. CD4+ cells yielded CD45RA+ naive and CD45RA-negative memory subsets. The TCR originated in a man younger than 45 in good health. Sequencing used naive CD4+ T cells sorted from blood. Subset specified: CD45RA+ positively selected. The V gene is TRBV2, the J gene TRBJ1-2; D not resolved. The DNA for the CDR3 is TGTGCCAGCAGTGACCGAGGGCGCCATGGCTACACCTTC. Translated: CASSDRGRHGYTF.